This TCR beta chain was recovered during a study of CD8 T cells in Susac syndrome. RNA was extracted with the RNeasy kit, and a quantity of about 0.5 to 1 ug was reverse transcribed using random hexamers. With immunoSEQ multiplex PCR, TCR beta CDR3 was amplified across 54 Vbeta and 13 Jbeta. TCRdb reprocessed the immunoSEQ multiplex PCR reads with MiXCR, giving one entry per CDR3 protein. The sample contains 150,000 to 200,000 distinct CDR3 sequences, about 94% of which appear only once. The trim removed 5 bases at V and 6 bases at J, leaving 17 bases unmatched. This CDR3 contains 18 residues. The germline V gene has CDR1 SNHLY and CDR2 FYNNEI. TCR beta from blood CD8+ and CD4+ T cells was sequenced.

The rearrangement uses TRBV2 and TRBJ2-3; 10 bases align to TRBD2. Sequencing was carried out using CD4+ T cells from PBMCs. The sequence came from a human donor with multiple sclerosis. CDR3: CASSSSTQRGGRRDTQYF. DNA of the CDR3: TGTGCCAGCAGTTCCTCCACCCAGCGGGGGGGCCGGAGGGATACGCAGTATTTT.